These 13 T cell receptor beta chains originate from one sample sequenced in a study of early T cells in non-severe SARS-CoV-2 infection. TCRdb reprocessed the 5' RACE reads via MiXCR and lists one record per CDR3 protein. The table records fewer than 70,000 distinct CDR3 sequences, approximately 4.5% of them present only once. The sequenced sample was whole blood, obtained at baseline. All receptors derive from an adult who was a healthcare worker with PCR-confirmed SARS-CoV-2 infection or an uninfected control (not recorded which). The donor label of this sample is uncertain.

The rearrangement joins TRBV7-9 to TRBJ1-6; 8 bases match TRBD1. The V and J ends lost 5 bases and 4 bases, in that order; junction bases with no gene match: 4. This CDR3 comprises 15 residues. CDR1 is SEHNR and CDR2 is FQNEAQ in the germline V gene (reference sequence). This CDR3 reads CASSQGQGYNSPLHF. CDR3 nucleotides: TGTGCCAGCAGCCAAGGACAGGGTTATAATTCACCCCTCCACTTT.

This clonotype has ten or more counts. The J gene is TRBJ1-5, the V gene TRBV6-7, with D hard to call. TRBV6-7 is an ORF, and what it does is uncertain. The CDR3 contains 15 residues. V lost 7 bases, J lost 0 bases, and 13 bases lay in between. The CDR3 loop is CASIHARYSNQPQHF. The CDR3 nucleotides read TGTGCCAGCATCCACGCCAGGTATAGCAATCAGCCCCAGCATTTT.

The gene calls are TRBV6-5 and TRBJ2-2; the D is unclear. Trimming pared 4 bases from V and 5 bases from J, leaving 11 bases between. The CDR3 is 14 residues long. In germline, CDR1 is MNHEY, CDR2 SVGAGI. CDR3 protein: CASSWDRRTGELFF. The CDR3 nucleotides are TGTGCCAGCAGTTGGGATAGGAGAACCGGGGAGCTGTTTTTT.

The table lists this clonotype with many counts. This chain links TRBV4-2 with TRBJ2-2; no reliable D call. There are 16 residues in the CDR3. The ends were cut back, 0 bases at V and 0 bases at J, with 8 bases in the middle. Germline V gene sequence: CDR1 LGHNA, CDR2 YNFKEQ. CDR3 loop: CASSQERSPNTGELFF. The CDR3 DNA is TGTGCCAGCAGCCAAGAGCGGTCGCCGAACACCGGGGAGCTGTTTTTT.

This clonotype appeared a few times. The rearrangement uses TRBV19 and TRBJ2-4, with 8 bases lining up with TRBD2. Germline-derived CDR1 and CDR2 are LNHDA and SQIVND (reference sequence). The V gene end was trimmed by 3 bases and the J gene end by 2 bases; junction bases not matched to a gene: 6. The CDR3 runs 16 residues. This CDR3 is CASSIAGGLSKNIQYF. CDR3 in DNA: TGTGCCAGTAGTATTGCGGGGGGCCTGTCCAAAAACATTCAGTACTTC.

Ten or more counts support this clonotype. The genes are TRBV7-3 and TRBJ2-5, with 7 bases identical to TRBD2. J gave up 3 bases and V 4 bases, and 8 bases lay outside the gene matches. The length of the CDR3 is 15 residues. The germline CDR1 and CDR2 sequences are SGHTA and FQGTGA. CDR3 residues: CASSSSGTNKETQYF. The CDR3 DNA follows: TGTGCCAGCAGCTCCAGCGGGACTAATAAAGAGACCCAGTACTTC.

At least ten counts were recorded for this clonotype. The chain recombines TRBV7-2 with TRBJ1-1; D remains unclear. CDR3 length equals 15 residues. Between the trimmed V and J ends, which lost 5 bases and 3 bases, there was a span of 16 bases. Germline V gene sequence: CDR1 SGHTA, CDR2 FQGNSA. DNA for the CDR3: TGTGCCAGCAGCCTCGAGCCGTCGAGGCACACTGAAGCTTTCTTT. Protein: CASSLEPSRHTEAFF.

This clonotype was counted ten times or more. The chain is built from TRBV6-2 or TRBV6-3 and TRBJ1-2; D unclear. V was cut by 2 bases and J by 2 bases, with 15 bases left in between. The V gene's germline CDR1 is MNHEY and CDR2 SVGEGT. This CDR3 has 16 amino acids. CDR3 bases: TGTGCCAGCAGTTACCTCTTATCCAGTTCCAACTATGGCTACACCTTC. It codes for CASSYLLSSSNYGYTF.

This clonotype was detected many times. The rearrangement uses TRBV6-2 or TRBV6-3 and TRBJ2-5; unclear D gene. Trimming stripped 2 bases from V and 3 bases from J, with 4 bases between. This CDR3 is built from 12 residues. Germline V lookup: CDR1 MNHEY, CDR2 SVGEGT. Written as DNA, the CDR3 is TGTGCCAGCAGTTACGGGAAAGAGACCCAGTACTTC. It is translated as CASSYGKETQYF.

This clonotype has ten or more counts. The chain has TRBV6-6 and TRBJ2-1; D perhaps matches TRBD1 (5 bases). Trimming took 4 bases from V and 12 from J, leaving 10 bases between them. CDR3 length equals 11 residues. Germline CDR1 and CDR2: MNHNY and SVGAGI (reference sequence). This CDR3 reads CASSLGVWQFF. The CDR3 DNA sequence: TGTGCCAGCAGTTTAGGGGTCTGGCAGTTCTTC.

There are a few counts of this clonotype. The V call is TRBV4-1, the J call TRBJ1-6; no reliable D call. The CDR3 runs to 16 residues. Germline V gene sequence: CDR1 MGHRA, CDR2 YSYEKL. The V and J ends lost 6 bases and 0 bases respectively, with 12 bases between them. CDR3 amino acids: CASRTERSSYNSPLHF. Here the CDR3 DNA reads TGCGCCAGCAGAACAGAGAGGAGCTCCTATAATTCACCCCTCCACTTT.

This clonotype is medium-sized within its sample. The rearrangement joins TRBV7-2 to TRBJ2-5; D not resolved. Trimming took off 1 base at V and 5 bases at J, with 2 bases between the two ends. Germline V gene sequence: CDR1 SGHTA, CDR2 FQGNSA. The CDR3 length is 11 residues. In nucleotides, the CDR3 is TGTGCCAGCAGCTTAGTTGAGACCCAGTACTTC. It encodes CASSLVETQYF. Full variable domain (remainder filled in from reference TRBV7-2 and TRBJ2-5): GAGVSQSPSNKVTEKGKDVELRCDPISGHTALYWYRQSLGQGLEFLIYFQGNSAPDKSGLPSDRFSAERTGGSVSTLTIQRTQQEDSAVYLCASSLVETQYFGPGTRLLVL.

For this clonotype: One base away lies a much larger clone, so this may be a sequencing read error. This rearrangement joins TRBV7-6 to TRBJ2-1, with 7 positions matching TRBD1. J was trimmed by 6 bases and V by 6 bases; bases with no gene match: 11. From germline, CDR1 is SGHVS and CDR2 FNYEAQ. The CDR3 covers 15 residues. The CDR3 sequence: CASSWPGAGGNEQFF. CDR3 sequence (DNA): TGTGCCAGCAGTTGGCCCGGGGCAGGGGGCAATGAGCAGTTCTTC.